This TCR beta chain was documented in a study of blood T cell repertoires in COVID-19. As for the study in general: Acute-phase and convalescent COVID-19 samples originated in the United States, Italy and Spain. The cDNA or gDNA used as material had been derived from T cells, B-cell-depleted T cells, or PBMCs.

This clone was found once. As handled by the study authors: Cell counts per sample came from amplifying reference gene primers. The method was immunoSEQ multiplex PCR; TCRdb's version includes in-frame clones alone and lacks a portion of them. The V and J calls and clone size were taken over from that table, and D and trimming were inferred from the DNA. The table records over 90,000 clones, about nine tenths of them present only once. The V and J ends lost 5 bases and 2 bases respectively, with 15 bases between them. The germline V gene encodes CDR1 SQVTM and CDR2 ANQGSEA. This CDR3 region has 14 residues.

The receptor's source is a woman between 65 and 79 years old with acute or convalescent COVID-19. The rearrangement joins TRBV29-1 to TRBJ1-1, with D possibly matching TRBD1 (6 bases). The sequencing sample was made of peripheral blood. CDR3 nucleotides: TGCAGCGTTCAACAAGGGGGGGGTAACACTGAAGCTTTCTTT. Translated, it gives CSVQQGGGNTEAFF. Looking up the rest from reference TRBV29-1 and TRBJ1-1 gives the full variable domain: SAVISQKPSRDICQRGTSLTIQCQVDSQVTMMFWYRQQPGQSLTLIATANQGSEATYESGFVIDKFPISRPNLTFSTLTVSNMSPEDSSIYLCSVQQGGGNTEAFFGQGTRLTVV.